Listed here are 6 T cell receptor beta chains from one sample, sequenced in a study of human T cells and chemical hapten exposure. Noted time point: patch test 1, 2 weeks after DPC sensitization. The sample's treatment: therapeutic diphenylcyclopropenone sensitization with weekly scalp DPC. TCRdb reprocessed the RACE reads via MiXCR and lists one record per CDR3 protein. The top ten clones hold 7.5% to 9% of a sample with nearly 350,000 distinct CDR3 sequences, about 7% of them seen once. The material sequenced was whole blood, taken in connection with sensitization to the hapten diphenylcyclopropenone (DPC). These receptors all come from a woman aged 18-29 years with alopecia areata. Some clones in this sample may be carry-over from other donors' samples.

The CDR3 spells CASRTQRGLEPQHF. The CDR3 nucleotides read TGTGCCAGCAGAACGCAAAGGGGGCTGGAGCCCCAGCATTTT. This chain links TRBV6-6 with TRBJ1-5; TRBD1 aligns across 7 bases. The length of the CDR3 is 14 residues. The V and J ends lost 6 bases and 8 bases, in that order; junction bases with no gene match: 10. Germline V gene sequence: CDR1 MNHNY, CDR2 SVGAGI (reference sequence).

This chain links TRBV5-4 with TRBJ2-3, with D possibly TRBD2 on 5 matching bases. The CDR3 is 16 amino acids. V was clipped by 1 base and J by 2 bases, with 14 bases between them. Germline V lookup: CDR1 SGHNT, CDR2 YYREEE (reference sequence). CDR3 loop: CASSLMASLYTDTQYF. The CDR3 DNA reads as TGTGCCAGCAGCTTGATGGCTAGCCTTTACACAGATACGCAGTATTTT.

This chain uses TRBV28 with TRBJ2-7; D is perhaps TRBD1 (8 bases). V lost 4 bases and J 3 bases, leaving 16 bases between the germline ends. CDR1 MDHEN and CDR2 SYDVKM come from the germline V gene. The CDR3 runs 15 residues. The CDR3 bases are TGTGCCAGCAGTTCCCTTACAGGGGGGGTCTACGAGCAGTACTTC. Protein sequence: CASSSLTGGVYEQYF.

The chain has TRBV23-1 and TRBJ1-2, with D possibly TRBD1 on 5 matching bases. TRBV23-1 belongs to the ORF category, with a function that is uncertain. V was clipped by 2 bases and J by 2 bases, with 15 bases between them. This CDR3 has 16 residues. CDR3 in amino acids: CASSQSFPRDNYGYTF. The DNA of the CDR3 is TGCGCCAGCAGTCAAAGCTTTCCCAGGGACAACTATGGCTACACCTTC.

This chain joins TRBV6-5 and TRBJ1-1, with TRBD1 matching 8 bases. The CDR3 is made up of 16 amino acids. Germline V gene lookup returns CDR1 MNHEY and CDR2 SVGAGI. With 10 bases clipped from V and 3 bases from J, the junction kept 16 bases outside the gene matches. The DNA for the CDR3 is TGTGCCAACCACATCCCGGACAGGGAAGGGTACACTGAAGCTTTCTTT. Translated, it gives CANHIPDREGYTEAFF.

This clonotype turned up a few times. The chain has TRBV20-1 and TRBJ1-4; TRBD1 is a possible D gene (6 bases). The CDR3 sequence is 13 residues long. Germline V gene data show CDR1 as DFQATT and CDR2 as SNEGSKA (reference sequence). The ends were cut back, 4 bases at V and 7 bases at J, with 13 bases in the middle. CDR3 amino acids: CSATTGGGEKLFF. The CDR3 DNA is TGCAGTGCTACGACAGGCGGAGGTGAAAAACTGTTTTTT.